A single sample is the source of the 21 T cell receptor gamma chains below, sequenced in a study of gammadelta T cells in human blood. TCRdb redid the clone calls on the RT-PCR reads with CATT. The sample contains some 400 gamma-chain clones, approximately 3.9% of which appear only once. Source material: non-Vgamma9Vdelta2 gamma-delta T cells from infant blood. Receptors originate from a human donor.

With respect to this clone: The protein held in TCRdb is that of a much larger clone and does not match this DNA's translation at residue 2, likely because of a read error; the protein shown is translated from the DNA. The chain combines TRGV4 with TRGJ1 or TRGJ2. The germline V gene has CDR1 EGSTGY and CDR2 YDSYTSSV. The CDR3 covers 14 residues. CDR3 DNA: TGTACCACCTGGGATGTATCGAATTATTATAAGAAACTCTTT. It encodes CTTWDVSNYYKKLF.

No V gene was called, though TRGJP1 was called as the J gene. The CDR3 has 14 amino acids. The CDR3: CAYFTDVEKRIKTF. The DNA of the CDR3 is TGTGCTTATTTTACAGATGTTGAAAAGAGAATCAAGACATTC.

This clone is judged medium-sized. The chain carries TRGV2 and TRGJ1 or TRGJ2. CDR1 and CDR2 (germline): EGSNGY, YDSYNSKV. The trim removed 0 bases at V and 9 bases at J, leaving 8 bases unmatched. CDR3 length: 13 residues. CDR3 nucleotide sequence: TGTGCCACCTGGGACGGGCGAGCGCTTAAGAAACTCTTT. Its protein is CATWDGRALKKLF.

This clone was seen a few times. This DNA's translation and the protein TCRdb lists, from a much larger clone, do not match at residue 4, likely due to a read error; the protein shown is translated from the DNA. The chain uses TRGV2 and TRGJ1 or TRGJ2. The length of the CDR3 is 13 residues. From germline, CDR1 is EGSNGY and CDR2 YDSYNSKV. The CDR3 nucleotides read TGTGCCACCCGGGACGGGCTTTATTATAAGAAACTCTTT. It is translated as CATRDGLYYKKLF.

Details on this clone: For this DNA, TCRdb reports the protein of a much larger clone, which diverges at residue 3, most likely from a read error; the protein presented here is translated directly from the DNA. The chain combines TRGV8 with TRGJ1 or TRGJ2. Germline-derived CDR1 and CDR2 are VENAVY and YDSYNSRV. CDR3 length: 11 residues. The DNA for the CDR3 is TGTGCCGCCTGGGATAATTATAAGAAACTCTTT. Residues: CAAWDNYKKLF.

On this clone itself: TCRdb pairs this DNA with a much larger clone's protein that differs at residue 3, likely a read error; the protein shown was translated from the DNA. V and J are TRGV8 and TRGJP1. This CDR3 spans 13 amino acids. CDR1 VENAVY and CDR2 YDSYNSRV come from the germline V gene. The CDR3 bases are TGTGCCAACTGGGATACCACTGGTTGGTTCAAGATATTT. Translated: CANWDTTGWFKIF.

V usage is TRGV3 and J usage is TRGJ1 or TRGJ2. CDR3 size: 13 residues. V lost 0 bases to trimming and J lost 5 bases; unmatched junction nucleotides: 4. Germline lookup yields CDR1 VTNTFY and CDR2 YDVSTARD (reference sequence). The CDR3 DNA is TGTGCCACCTGGGACAGGCGGCATTATAAGAAACTCTTT. Amino acid sequence: CATWDRRHYKKLF.

In regard to this clone: A clone one base away is much larger, so this may be a read error. The chain employs TRGV4 and TRGJP1. V shed 6 bases and J 0 bases; nucleotides not matched to a gene: 16. CDR1 and CDR2 from the germline V gene are EGSTGY and YDSYTSSV. CDR3 length: 18 amino acids. The CDR3 reads CATWPPGKAYTTGWFKIF. CDR3 nucleotide sequence: TGTGCCACCTGGCCCCCCGGGAAGGCATATACCACTGGTTGGTTCAAGATATTT.

This clone is deemed hyperexpanded (1% or more). The rearrangement joins TRGV3 to TRGJ1 or TRGJ2. V lost 5 bases to trimming and J lost 6 bases; unmatched junction nucleotides: 13. CDR1 is VTNTFY and CDR2 is YDVSTARD in the germline V gene (reference sequence). This CDR3 contains 14 residues. The CDR3 DNA is TGTGCCACCTGGGCCGGACGAATGAGTTATAAGAAACTCTTT. The encoded protein is CATWAGRMSYKKLF.

As to this clone: Being one base from a much bigger clone, this may be a read error. The same CDR3 also results from other DNA sequences found in this sample. The V gene is TRGV10, the J gene TRGJP1. TRGV10 is filed as an ORF, its function uncertain. The CDR3 is 12 residues long. The CDR3 DNA is TGTGCTGCGTGGCCCACTGGTTGGTTCAAGATATTC. Amino acid sequence: CAAWPTGWFKIF.

In this sample, this clone turned up a few times. The protein held in TCRdb is that of a much larger clone and does not match this DNA's translation at residue 6, likely because of a read error; the protein shown is translated from the DNA. This chain connects TRGV5 to TRGJP2. The V gene's germline CDR1 is VINAFY and CDR2 YDVSNSKD. With V trimmed by 0 bases and J by 3 bases, 1 base remained unmatched. The CDR3 loop spans 14 amino acids. The CDR3 bases are TGTGCCACCTGGGACAGGGGTAGTGATTGGATCAAGACGTTT. Protein: CATWDRGSDWIKTF.

A note on this clone: The protein TCRdb lists belongs to a much larger clone and differs from this DNA's translation at residue 7, which points to a read error; the protein shown is made from the DNA. The V gene is TRGV4, the J gene TRGJ1 or TRGJ2. In germline, CDR1 is EGSTGY, CDR2 YDSYTSSV. V was pared by 1 base and J by 3 bases, with 3 bases of the junction left unmatched. The CDR3 length is 13 residues. CDR3 DNA: TGTGCCACCTGGGATGGAGTTTATTATAAGAAACTCTTT. This codes for CATWDGVYYKKLF.

The gene calls are TRGV10 and TRGJ1 or TRGJ2. TRGV10 is noted as an ORF with a role that remains uncertain. The trim removed 8 bases at V and 3 bases at J, leaving 17 bases unmatched. CDR3 length: 16 residues. CDR3: CAAWEKLPASYYKKLF. Written as DNA, the CDR3 is TGTGCTGCGTGGGAAAAGCTCCCCGCTTCTTATTATAAGAAACTCTTT.

In this sample, this clone turned up a few times. The amino acid sequence in TCRdb belongs to a much larger clone and departs from this DNA's translation at residue 9, likely a sequencing read error; the sequence shown is translated from the DNA. This chain joins TRGV5 and TRGJ1 or TRGJ2. This CDR3 region has 14 residues. V gave up 0 bases and J gave up 5 bases; unmatched junction bases: 7. From germline, CDR1 is VINAFY and CDR2 YDVSNSKD. The CDR3, as DNA: TGTGCCACCTGGGACAGGAGAACTCATTATAAGAAACTCTTT. Translated, it gives CATWDRRTHYKKLF.

The count of this clone is one. This chain links TRGV10 with TRGJP1. TRGV10 is labeled an ORF, and its function is uncertain. This CDR3 comprises 14 residues. Trimming at V came to 8 bases and at J to 8 bases, leaving 12 bases not matched to a gene. CDR3 region: CAAWDYYGGWFKIF. The CDR3 DNA sequence: TGTGCTGCGTGGGATTATTATGGCGGTTGGTTCAAGATATTT.

V usage is TRGV10 and J usage is TRGJP1. TRGV10 is flagged as an ORF with uncertain function. After removal of 8 bases from V and 3 bases from J, the junction contained 4 bases not matched to a gene. The CDR3 covers 13 residues. CDR3 DNA: TGTGCTGCGTGGGACCCCACTGGTTGGTTCAAGATATTT. Translation gives CAAWDPTGWFKIF.

The table lists this clone with a few counts. TCRdb pairs this DNA with a much larger clone's protein that differs at residue 7, likely a read error; the protein shown was translated from the DNA. The chain uses TRGV3 and TRGJ1 or TRGJ2. CDR1 is VTNTFY, CDR2 YDVSTARD, per germline (reference sequence). The CDR3 loop spans 13 amino acids. J lost 2 bases, V lost 0 bases, and 1 base had no gene match. CDR3 region: CATWDRHYYKKLF. In DNA, the CDR3 is TGTGCCACCTGGGACAGGCATTATTATAAGAAACTCTTT.

This clone turned up a few times. The translation of this DNA and the TCRdb protein of a much larger clone differ at residue 6, probably owing to a read error; the protein shown here is translated from the DNA. This sequence joins TRGV2 and TRGJP2. Unmatched junction bases numbered 6, after V lost 2 bases and J lost 0 bases. The CDR3 runs 16 residues. CDR1 and CDR2 (germline): EGSNGY, YDSYNSKV. The CDR3 sequence is CATWDELDSSDWIKTF. CDR3 coding DNA: TGTGCCACCTGGGACGAGCTTGATAGTAGTGATTGGATCAAGACGTTT.

This clone occurred a few times. This DNA translates differently at residue 3 from the TCRdb protein, which is that of a much larger clone; a read error is likely, and the protein shown is the DNA's own translation. The V call is TRGV10, the J call TRGJ1 or TRGJ2. TRGV10 is annotated as an ORF whose role is uncertain. V shed 13 bases and J 0 bases; nucleotides not matched to a gene: 4. The length of the CDR3 is 11 residues. CDR3 DNA sequence: TGTGCTGTGTCGAATTATTATAAGAAACTCTTT. This codes for CAVSNYYKKLF.

This clone is categorized as large (0.1 to 1%). The chain recombines TRGV2 with TRGJP2. Trimming at V came to 7 bases and at J to 1 base, leaving 0 bases not matched to a gene. Looked up from germline, CDR1 is EGSNGY and CDR2 is YDSYNSKV. This CDR3 contains 12 residues. The CDR3 loop is CATCSSDWIKTF. The DNA for the CDR3 is TGTGCCACCTGTAGTAGTGATTGGATCAAGACGTTT.

This clone ranks as medium-sized. V gene TRGV10 combines with J gene TRGJ1 or TRGJ2. TRGV10 is treated as an ORF (open reading frame) with a function not yet certain. This CDR3 has 9 residues. V lost 9 bases, J lost 9 bases, and 3 bases stayed unmatched. The CDR3 coding sequence is TGTGCTGCGTGTTGTAAGAAACTCTTT. Residues: CAACCKKLF.